Following are 13 T cell receptor beta chains from one sample sequenced in a study of cytomegalovirus exposure and HLA in healthy donors. Primers: 60 Vbeta forward and 13 Jbeta reverse. The protocol was immunoSEQ multiplex PCR, while the TCRdb copy is restricted to in-frame clones and leaves out a portion. The sample carries 110,000 to 150,000 clones, roughly 79% recorded once. Specimen: PBMCs. These TCRs come from a woman aged 55-70 years in good health and CMV-seropositive.

This chain links TRBV7-9 with TRBJ2-7; 11 positions match TRBD2. The CDR3 loop spans 15 amino acids. Per the germline V gene, CDR1 is SEHNR and CDR2 is FQNEAQ (reference sequence). Trimming cost V 5 bases and J 5 bases; bases outside gene matches: 8. CDR3 region: CASSITLAGADEQYF. DNA of the CDR3: TGTGCCAGCAGCATAACACTAGCGGGAGCCGACGAGCAGTACTTC.

This clone was seen only once. CDR3 region: CASSAGGQTNSPLHF. The DNA of the CDR3 is TGTGCCAGCAGTGCCGGGGGACAGACTAATTCACCCCTCCACTTT. The chain joins TRBV6-1 to TRBJ1-6, with 7 bases that match TRBD1. Germline V gene data show CDR1 as MNHNS and CDR2 as SASEGT. Trimming removed 4 bases from V and 6 bases from J; junction bases left unmatched: 6. The CDR3 totals 15 residues.

V is TRBV28 and J is TRBJ2-1; 13 nucleotides agree with TRBD2. The CDR3 is 16 amino acids. Germline loops: CDR1 MDHEN, CDR2 SYDVKM. V trimming: 2 bases; J trimming: 7 bases; junction bases outside the gene matches: 5. DNA for the CDR3: TGTGCCAGCAGTTTAATTGGGACTAGCGGGATAAATGAGCAGTTCTTC. Amino acid sequence: CASSLIGTSGINEQFF. Full variable domain (rest looked up from reference TRBV28 and TRBJ2-1): DVKVTQSSRYLVKRTGEKVFLECVQDMDHENMFWYRQDPGLGLRLIYFSYDVKMKEKGDIPEGYSVSREKKERFSLILESASTNQTSMYLCASSLIGTSGINEQFFGPGTRLTVL.

The chain is built from TRBV4-1 and TRBJ2-3; a possible D gene is TRBD2 (6 bases). The germline V gene has CDR1 MGHRA and CDR2 YSYEKL. This CDR3 is built from 18 residues. V lost 1 base, J lost 5 bases, and 22 bases lay in between. CDR3 DNA: TGCGCCAGCAGCCAAGGGAGCCTAGCGACTAGGATCCTAGATACGCAGTATTTT. Translated, it gives CASSQGSLATRILDTQYF.

The V and J genes are TRBV9 and TRBJ2-3; perhaps TRBD2 as D (6 bases). V was cut by 3 bases and J by 9 bases, with 17 bases left in between. The CDR3 totals 14 residues. The V gene's germline CDR1 is SGDLS and CDR2 YYNGEE. The CDR3 DNA reads as TGTGCCAGCAGCGGCACGACTAGTATGTCGACGCAGTATTTT. Translated, it gives CASSGTTSMSTQYF.

This chain links TRBV14 with TRBJ2-7; the match to TRBD1 covers 9 bases. The CDR3 loop spans 15 amino acids. In germline, CDR1 is SGHDN, CDR2 FVKESK. J lost 4 bases, V lost 4 bases, and 8 bases had no gene match. CDR3 in amino acids: CASSRALTGGYEQYF. The CDR3 DNA reads TGTGCCAGCAGCCGGGCGTTGACAGGGGGATACGAGCAGTACTTC.

The gene calls are TRBV19 and TRBJ2-2, with 7 bases matching TRBD1. J was trimmed by 1 base and V by 4 bases; bases with no gene match: 9. The CDR3 extends over 17 amino acids. The germline CDR1 and CDR2 sequences are LNHDA and SQIVND (reference sequence). CDR3 in amino acids: CASSTTPGTENTGELFF. In nucleotides, the CDR3 is TGTGCCAGTAGTACCACACCCGGGACAGAGAACACCGGGGAGCTGTTTTTT.

This chain uses TRBV28 with TRBJ1-4; unclear D gene. Germline lookup yields CDR1 MDHEN and CDR2 SYDVKM. CDR3 length: 13 amino acids. V lost 6 bases and J lost 10, with 15 bases in between. CDR3 sequence reads: CASRASTGGKLFF. Written as DNA, the CDR3 is TGTGCCAGCAGAGCTTCAACCGGTGGAAAACTGTTTTTT.

A single count supports this clone. The rearrangement links TRBV2 to TRBJ1-5; D might be TRBD1 (5 bases). V was cut by 4 bases and J by 6 bases, with 13 bases left in between. CDR1 is SNHLY, CDR2 FYNNEI, per germline. The CDR3 has 14 amino acids. CDR3 sequence: CASSVFFGGQPQHF. The CDR3 nucleotides are TGTGCCAGCAGTGTATTTTTCGGGGGTCAGCCCCAGCATTTT.

The chain carries TRBV7-9 and TRBJ1-2; D may be TRBD1 (6 bases). Germline V lookup: CDR1 SEHNR, CDR2 FQNEAQ (reference sequence). This CDR3 region has 15 residues. V was shortened by 5 bases and J by 2 bases, with 15 bases between the two germline ends. CDR3 protein: CASSGGGATNYGYTF. In DNA form, the CDR3 reads TGTGCCAGCAGCGGCGGGGGGGCAACCAACTATGGCTACACCTTC.

J is TRBJ2-3 and V is TRBV19; the D gene is possibly TRBD2 (6 bases). V lost 7 bases and J lost 2, with 16 bases in between. The CDR3 length is 15 residues. Looked up from germline, CDR1 is LNHDA and CDR2 is SQIVND (reference sequence). CDR3 nucleotide sequence: TGTGCCAGTACTACGCGGGGCAGCCACACAGATACGCAGTATTTT. It yields the protein CASTTRGSHTDTQYF.

The rearrangement links TRBV5-1 to TRBJ2-1; 8 bases line up with TRBD1. The CDR3 has 15 amino acids. J lost 14 bases, V lost 0 bases, and 13 bases had no gene match. Per germline, CDR1 SGHRS and CDR2 YFSETQ. DNA of the CDR3: TGCGCCAGCAGCTTGGGTGAGGGGACAGGAAGGGGGGAGTTCTTC. This translates into CASSLGEGTGRGEFF.

This clone was observed a handful of times. The V and J genes are TRBV6-5 and TRBJ1-5; weak D call: TRBD1 (6 bases). From germline, CDR1 is MNHEY and CDR2 SVGAGI. This CDR3 has 14 residues. V lost 6 bases and J lost 1, with 10 bases in between. The CDR3 here is CASSPTGSNQPQHF. The DNA of the CDR3 is TGTGCCAGCAGCCCTACAGGGAGCAATCAGCCCCAGCATTTT.